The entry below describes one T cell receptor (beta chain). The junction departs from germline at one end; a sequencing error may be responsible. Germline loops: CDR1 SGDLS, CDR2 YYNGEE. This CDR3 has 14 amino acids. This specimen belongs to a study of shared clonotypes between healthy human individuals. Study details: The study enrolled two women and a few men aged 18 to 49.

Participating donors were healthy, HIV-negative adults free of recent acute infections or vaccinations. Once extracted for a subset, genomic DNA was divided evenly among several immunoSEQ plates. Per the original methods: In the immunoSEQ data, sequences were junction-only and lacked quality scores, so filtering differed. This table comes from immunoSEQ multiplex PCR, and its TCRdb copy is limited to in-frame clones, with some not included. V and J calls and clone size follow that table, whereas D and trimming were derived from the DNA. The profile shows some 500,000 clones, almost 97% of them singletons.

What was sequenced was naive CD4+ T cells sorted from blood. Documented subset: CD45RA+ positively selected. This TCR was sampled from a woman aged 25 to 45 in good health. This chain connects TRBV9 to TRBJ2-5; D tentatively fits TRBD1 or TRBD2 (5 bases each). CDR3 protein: CASSVTRDGEAQYF. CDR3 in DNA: TGTGCCAGCAGCGTTACCAGGGACGGAGAGGCCCAGTACTTC.